This T cell receptor beta chain was observed in a study of T cell responses to AZD1222 COVID-19 vaccine. Across the whole study: Investigators merged groups given second doses at roughly 4 or roughly 12 weeks.

Turning to this clone: Its antigen is undetermined.

Study-wide findings and caveats: Donors were chiefly white British, with a greater number of females, and clonal diversity was perhaps underestimated. Spike-wide coverage was observed for vaccine-associated CD4 TCRs, with dominant responses at 160-218 and 743-854.

This CDR3 region has 15 residues. V gave up 7 bases and J gave up 3 bases, with 16 bases separating them. Germline lookup yields CDR1 LGHDT and CDR2 YNNKEL (reference sequence). The data were produced by immunoSEQ multiplex PCR, yet TCRdb's version contains in-frame clones alone and is incomplete. The sample includes some 130,000 clones, approximately 90% seen only once; the top ten take roughly 3.1%. The sample here was peripheral blood, taken on day 0 of AZD1222 vaccination. J is TRBJ2-1 and V is TRBV3-1 (or the pseudogene TRBV3-2); TRBD1 or TRBD2 may be the D gene (7 bases each). The source of this sequence is an adult in good health. CDR3 in DNA: TGTGCCAGCAACCTCAGGGGGGGAGGCTACAATGAGCAGTTCTTC. Amino acids: CASNLRGGGYNEQFF.